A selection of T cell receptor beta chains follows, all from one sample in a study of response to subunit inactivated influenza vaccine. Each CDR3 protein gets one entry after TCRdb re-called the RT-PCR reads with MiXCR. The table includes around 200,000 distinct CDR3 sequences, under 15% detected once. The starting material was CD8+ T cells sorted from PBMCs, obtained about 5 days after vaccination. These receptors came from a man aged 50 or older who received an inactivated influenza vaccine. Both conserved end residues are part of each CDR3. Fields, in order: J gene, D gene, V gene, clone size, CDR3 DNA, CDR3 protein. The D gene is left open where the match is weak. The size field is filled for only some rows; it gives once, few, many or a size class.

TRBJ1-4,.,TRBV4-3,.,TGCGCCAGCAGCCAAGATGGGGGGTTTAATGAAAAACTGTTTTTT,CASSQDGGFNEKLFF
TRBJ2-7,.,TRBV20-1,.,TGCAGTGCTAGGGAACACTACGAGCAGTACTTC,CSAREHYEQYF
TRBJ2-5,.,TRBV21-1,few,TGTGCCAGCAGCAAAGTGATGGGACCCTTGAACGTAGAGACCCAGTACTTC,CASSKVMGPLNVETQYF
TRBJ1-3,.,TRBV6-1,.,TGTGCCAGCAGTCGGTCGGGGGCTAGAAACACCATATATTTT,CASSRSGARNTIYF
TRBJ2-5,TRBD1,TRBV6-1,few,TGTGCCAGCAGTCTTGGACAGGGAGAGGGCCAAGAGACCCAGTACTTC,CASSLGQGEGQETQYF
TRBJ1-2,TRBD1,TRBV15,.,TGTGCCACCAGCGGTGGACAGGGCTGGGACTATGGCTACACCTTC,CATSGGQGWDYGYTF
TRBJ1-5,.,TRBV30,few,TGTGCCTGGAGTGTACACAGCAATCAGCCCCAGCATTTT,CAWSVHSNQPQHF
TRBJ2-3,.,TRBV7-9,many,TGTGCCAGCGGCAGGTCAGACACAGATACGCAGTATTTT,CASGRSDTDTQYF
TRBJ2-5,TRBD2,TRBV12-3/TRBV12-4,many,TGTGCCAGCAGTTTCACTAGCGGGAGATGGGAGCAAGAGACCCAGTACTTC,CASSFTSGRWEQETQYF
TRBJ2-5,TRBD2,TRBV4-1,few,TGCGCCAGCAGCCAGGGACCGGGGGGAACGGAGACCCAGTACTTC,CASSQGPGGTETQYF
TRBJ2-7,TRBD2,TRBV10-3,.,TGTGCCATCTCTTGGTCCGGCGGGAGCCCCTCCTACGAGCAGTACTTC,CAISWSGGSPSYEQYF